These T cell receptor beta chains were read from a single sample in a study of identical twins. TCRdb itself ran the 5' RACE reads through MiXCR, one entry per CDR3 protein. The table records 500,000 to 650,000 distinct CDR3 sequences, around 22% of them present only once. The same sample was also studied in work on yellow fever vaccine responses in identical twins.

Sequencing used CD4+ T cells sorted from blood. The receptors were sampled from a woman under 30 in good health. Both conserved end residues are part of each CDR3. The order of the fields is CDR3 length, D gene, clone size, V gene, J gene, CDR3 DNA, CDR3 protein. A D gene is named only where the DNA matches it firmly. Clone size appears in some rows only: once, few, many, or a class for an expanded clone.

16	NA	few	TRBV7-9	TRBJ1-4	TGTGCCAGCAGCCCAAGCGGAACAAGCCCCAATGAAAAACTGTTTTTT	CASSPSGTSPNEKLFF
16	TRBD2	NA	TRBV6-1	TRBJ2-5	TGTGCCAGCAAGATTTCGACTAGCGGAGTGGGAGAGACCCAGTACTTC	CASKISTSGVGETQYF
14	NA	NA	TRBV14	TRBJ2-4	TGTGCCAGCAGCCAAGCCGCAGGGTCAAACATTCAGTACTTC	CASSQAAGSNIQYF
14	NA	few	TRBV6-5	TRBJ1-1	TGTGCCAGCAGTTATACCGGGTCTTACACTGAAGCTTTCTTT	CASSYTGSYTEAFF
14	TRBD1	few	TRBV10-3	TRBJ1-5	TGTGCCATCAGCCCAACAGGGGGCGGACAGCCCCAGCATTTT	CAISPTGGGQPQHF
15	NA	many	TRBV6-1	TRBJ2-2	TGTGCCAGCAGTCGTGGCACCCCGAACACCGGGGAGCTGTTTTTT	CASSRGTPNTGELFF
10	NA	NA	TRBV20-1	TRBJ2-3	TGCAGTGCCTTTATAGATACGCAGTATTTT	CSAFIDTQYF
15	TRBD1	many	TRBV7-6	TRBJ1-1	TGTGCCAGCAGCTTAGGCCCAGGGGGCATCACTGAAGCTTTCTTT	CASSLGPGGITEAFF
14	NA	few	TRBV4-2	TRBJ2-1	TGTGCCAGCAGCCAAGATGGCGGTCGCAATGAGCAGTTCTTC	CASSQDGGRNEQFF
15	TRBD2	NA	TRBV6-2/TRBV6-3	TRBJ2-1	TGTGCCAGCAGTACCGGGACTAGCGGGGGCCATGAGCAGTTCTTC	CASSTGTSGGHEQFF
13	NA	NA	TRBV6-6	TRBJ2-7	TGTGCCAGCGGCAGCCTCGTGACCTACGAGCAGTACTTC	CASGSLVTYEQYF
15	NA	NA	TRBV7-8	TRBJ2-1	TGTGCCAGCAGCTTAGCTGAGAACTCCTACAATGAGCAGTTCTTC	CASSLAENSYNEQFF
15	TRBD2	NA	TRBV20-1	TRBJ2-3	TGCAGTGCTAGCCGGGGGGGCCGTGTCACAGATACGCAGTATTTT	CSASRGGRVTDTQYF
17	NA	NA	TRBV10-3	TRBJ2-5	TGTGCCATCAGTGTAAGCCGAGTTGGCGGGGTACAAGAGACCCAGTACTTC	CAISVSRVGGVQETQYF
13	NA	NA	TRBV5-1	TRBJ2-1	TGCGCCAGCAGCCAGAACAGGGCCAATGAGCAGTTCTTC	CASSQNRANEQFF
17	NA	NA	TRBV7-9	TRBJ2-6	TGTGCCAGCAGCCCTCGGGACACATACTCTGGGGCCAACGTCCTGACTTTC	CASSPRDTYSGANVLTF
13	NA	NA	TRBV10-3	TRBJ1-2	TGTGCCATCAGTGACAGGGGAGGCTATGGCTACACCTTC	CAISDRGGYGYTF
15	TRBD2	NA	TRBV20-1	TRBJ2-1	TGCAGTGCTAGGACGGGACTAGCTTTATACAATGAGCAGTTCTTC	CSARTGLALYNEQFF